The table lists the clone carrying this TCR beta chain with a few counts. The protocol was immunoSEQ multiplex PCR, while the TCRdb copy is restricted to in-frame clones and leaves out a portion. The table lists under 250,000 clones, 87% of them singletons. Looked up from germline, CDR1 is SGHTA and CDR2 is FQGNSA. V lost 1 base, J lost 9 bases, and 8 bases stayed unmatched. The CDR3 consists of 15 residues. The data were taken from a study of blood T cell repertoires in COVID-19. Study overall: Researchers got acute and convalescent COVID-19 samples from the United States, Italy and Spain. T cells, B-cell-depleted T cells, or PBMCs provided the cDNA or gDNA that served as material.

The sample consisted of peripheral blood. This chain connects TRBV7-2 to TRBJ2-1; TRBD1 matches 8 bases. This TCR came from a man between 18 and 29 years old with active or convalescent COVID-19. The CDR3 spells CASSLEGTGGGEQFF. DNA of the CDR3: TGTGCCAGCAGCTTAGAAGGGACAGGTGGGGGTGAGCAGTTCTTC.